These 23 T cell receptor beta chains originate from one sample sequenced in a study of T cells expressing NK-cell markers. After re-calling the 5' RACE reads, TCRdb lists one entry per CDR3 protein, DNA absent. In total, the table holds 300,000 to 450,000 distinct CDR3 sequences. Sequenced sample: blood T cells: a sorted CD56 or NKG2C T cell subset, CD4+ or CD8+ T cells, or bulk PBMC T cells (not recorded which). The receptors originated from a man aged 18-69 years in good health.

V and J are TRBV21-1 and TRBJ1-1; the D call from TCRdb, TRBD1, cannot be confirmed without DNA. TRBV21-1 is a recognized pseudogene. The CDR3 is 16 residues long. The CDR3: CASPSPAGGGNTEAFF.

The chain employs TRBV6-2 or TRBV6-3 and TRBJ2-3; there is no DNA to check the TCRdb D call of TRBD1. Germline CDR1 is MNHEY and CDR2 is SVGEGT. This CDR3 is 12 amino acids long. The chain's CDR3 is CASSYSVPPSIF.

V usage is TRBV7-8 and J usage is TRBJ1-5. The CDR3 runs to 15 residues. Germline values: CDR1 SGHVS, CDR2 FQNEAQ. The CDR3 here is CASSHDGYSNQPQHF. Combining the CDR3 with reference TRBV7-8 and TRBJ1-5 gives the whole variable domain GAGVSQSPRYKVAKRGQDVALRCDPISGHVSLFWYQQALGQGPEFLTYFQNEAQLDKSGLPSDRFFAERPEGSVSTLKIQRTQQEDSAVYLCASSHDGYSNQPQHFGDGTRLSIL.

CDR3 loop: CASRTGTATYEQYF. The V gene is TRBV6-1, the J gene TRBJ2-7; TCRdb proposes TRBD1, but this gene call is untestable without DNA. CDR3 size: 14 residues. CDR1 MNHNS and CDR2 SASEGT come from the germline V gene.

CDR3 residues: CASSFPTGLYEQYF. The rearrangement joins TRBV28 to TRBJ2-7; no DNA is available, so the TRBD1 call from TCRdb remains unchecked. The CDR3 totals 14 residues. Per germline, CDR1 MDHEN and CDR2 SYDVKM.

V and J are TRBV7-9 and TRBJ2-4; TCRdb outputs TRBD1, but without DNA this stays unchecked. This CDR3 has 16 amino acids. In germline, CDR1 is SEHNR, CDR2 FQNEAQ (reference sequence). CDR3 amino acids: CASSFRAGGAKNIQYF.

The V call is TRBV12-1, the J call TRBJ2-2; there is no DNA to check the TCRdb D call of TRBD2. TRBV12-1 is a documented pseudogene. This CDR3 is 18 amino acids long. The chain's CDR3 is CASSLGLAGGINTGELFF.

This chain joins TRBV6-2 or TRBV6-3 and TRBJ2-1; TCRdb's D gene call, TRBD1, goes unchecked for lack of DNA. The CDR3 totals 14 residues. Germline lookup yields CDR1 MNHEY and CDR2 SVGEGT. CDR3: CANPDPWTYNEQFF.

This chain uses TRBV4-1 with TRBJ2-3; TCRdb names TRBD2, which stays unverified in the absence of DNA. The CDR3 extends over 16 amino acids. Germline CDR1 and CDR2: MGHRA and YSYEKL. The CDR3 loop reads CASSPSGLAGTDTQYF.

The chain employs TRBV12-3 or TRBV12-4 and TRBJ2-7; TCRdb indicates TRBD1, and absent DNA this call remains unverified. CDR3 length: 17 residues. The CDR3: CASSYKALGTGGYEQYF.

CDR3 amino acids: CATPPPQGSGEETQYF. This sequence joins TRBV24-1 and TRBJ2-5; the D gene TCRdb calls, TRBD1, cannot be checked with no DNA. Germline values: CDR1 KGHDR, CDR2 SFDVKD. This CDR3 region has 16 residues.

This sequence joins TRBV6-1 and TRBJ2-3. The V gene's germline CDR1 is MNHNS and CDR2 SASEGT. This CDR3 comprises 12 residues. The CDR3 sequence is CASSADMTTQYF.

The rearrangement uses TRBV5-1 and TRBJ1-2; TCRdb reports TRBD1, a call that lacks DNA to check it against. The CDR3 has 14 amino acids. CDR1 is SGHRS and CDR2 is YFSETQ in the germline V gene. The CDR3: CASSGGRDLYGYTF.

CDR3 residues: CASSSQSGNEQFF. This sequence joins TRBV18 and TRBJ2-1. Germline assignment: CDR1 KGHSH and CDR2 LQKENI. This CDR3 region has 13 residues.

The J gene is TRBJ1-1, the V gene TRBV6-1. Germline V gives CDR1 MNHNS, CDR2 SASEGT. The CDR3 sequence is 13 residues long. The CDR3 loop reads CASKITPNTEAFF.

This CDR3 is CASSRKEKMTSGGATGELFF. The chain combines TRBV5-1 with TRBJ2-2; with no DNA, the TCRdb D assignment of TRBD2 cannot be verified. CDR1 is SGHRS, CDR2 YFSETQ, per germline. This CDR3 region has 20 residues.

The genes are TRBV3-1 and TRBJ1-1. The germline V gene has CDR1 LGHDT and CDR2 YNNKEL (reference sequence). This CDR3 contains 13 residues. The CDR3 sequence is CASSQAGNTEAFF.

The chain combines TRBV12-3 or TRBV12-4 with TRBJ2-1; TCRdb reports TRBD2, a call that lacks DNA to check it against. The CDR3 runs to 17 residues. The CDR3 region is CASSPNNSGFKNNEQFF.

This chain joins TRBV6-4 and TRBJ1-1; the D gene TCRdb calls, TRBD1, cannot be checked with no DNA. This CDR3 has 15 residues. The germline gives CDR1 MRHNA, CDR2 SNTAGT. CDR3 in amino acids: CASSVTGNMNTEAFF.

The chain has TRBV5-1 and TRBJ2-1; TCRdb indicates TRBD2, and absent DNA this call remains unverified. In germline, CDR1 is SGHRS, CDR2 YFSETQ. The CDR3 is 15 amino acids. CDR3 residues: CASSLIAGGSGEQFF. Full variable domain (missing parts from reference TRBV5-1 and TRBJ2-1): KAGVTQTPRYLIKTRGQQVTLSCSPISGHRSVSWYQQTPGQGLQFLFEYFSETQRNKGNFPGRFSGRQFSNSRSEMNVSTLELGDSALYLCASSLIAGGSGEQFFGPGTRLTVL.

This chain connects TRBV10-3 to TRBJ1-3. Germline CDR1 is ENHRY and CDR2 is SYGVKD. The CDR3 runs to 12 residues. This CDR3 reads CATQGSGNTIYF.

The CDR3 sequence is CASSHHRPNQSPLHF. The chain recombines TRBV3-1 with TRBJ1-6; TCRdb indicates TRBD1, and absent DNA this call remains unverified. The germline V gene encodes CDR1 LGHDT and CDR2 YNNKEL (reference sequence). The CDR3 loop spans 15 amino acids.

V gene TRBV5-1 combines with J gene TRBJ1-1; TCRdb outputs TRBD1, but without DNA this stays unchecked. Looked up from germline, CDR1 is SGHRS and CDR2 is YFSETQ. CDR3 length equals 15 residues. This CDR3 reads CASSWGGQGRTEAFF.